Below are 12 T cell receptor beta chains sequenced from a single sample in a study of cytomegalovirus exposure and HLA in healthy donors. It was with 60 Vbeta and 13 Jbeta primers that the PCR ran. TCRdb's table, derived via immunoSEQ multiplex PCR, lists solely in-frame clones and lacks some. Of fewer than 200,000 clones in the sample, roughly 73% were seen once. The material sequenced was PBMCs. The receptor set was obtained from a woman aged 25 to 39 in good health and CMV-seronegative.

This chain uses TRBV9 with TRBJ2-3; D is perhaps TRBD2 (5 bases). V lost 6 bases and J 2 bases, leaving 16 bases between the germline ends. The CDR3 covers 15 residues. The germline V gene has CDR1 SGDLS and CDR2 YYNGEE. The CDR3, as DNA: TGTGCCAGCACCTCTATAGGACTCGCCACAGATACGCAGTATTTT. It encodes CASTSIGLATDTQYF.

This chain uses TRBV7-9 with TRBJ2-5; 9 positions match TRBD1. The end of the DNA aligns better with TRBJ2-7, so the J call may be wrong. Germline V gene sequence: CDR1 SEHNR, CDR2 FQNEAQ (reference sequence). The CDR3 extends over 16 amino acids. This CDR3 is CASSSPAKDRGDEQYF. The CDR3 DNA is TGTGCCAGCAGCTCCCCAGCCAAGGACAGGGGAGACGAGCAGTACTTC.

This clone occurred once. The chain joins TRBV5-1 to TRBJ2-3, with D tentatively TRBD1 (6 bases). Trimming removed 4 bases from V and 2 bases from J, with 14 bases in between. This CDR3 spans 15 amino acids. Germline assignment: CDR1 SGHRS and CDR2 YFSETQ. This chain's CDR3 is CASSPGTTITDTQYF. The CDR3 DNA sequence: TGCGCCAGCAGCCCCGGGACAACAATCACAGATACGCAGTATTTT.

The rearrangement joins TRBV6-1 to TRBJ2-1; 13 nucleotides align to TRBD2. Germline CDR1 and CDR2: MNHNS and SASEGT. J gave up 6 bases and V 5 bases, and 4 bases lay outside the gene matches. The CDR3 is 15 residues long. This CDR3 reads CASSRRTSGGNEQFF. CDR3 DNA sequence: TGTGCCAGCAGTCGTCGGACTAGCGGGGGCAATGAGCAGTTCTTC.

The chain uses TRBV5-6 and TRBJ2-1; D is unresolved. V was pared by 1 base and J by 5 bases, with 7 bases between. The length of the CDR3 is 13 residues. Per germline, CDR1 SGHDT and CDR2 YYEEEE. CDR3: CASSLRLHNEQFF. The CDR3 DNA sequence: TGTGCCAGCAGCTTGAGACTCCACAATGAGCAGTTCTTC.

The chain links TRBV7-9 to TRBJ2-1, with TRBD1 identical over 7 bases. The V gene end was trimmed by 5 bases and the J gene end by 0 bases; junction bases not matched to a gene: 4. The CDR3 is 15 amino acids. Germline V lookup: CDR1 SEHNR, CDR2 FQNEAQ (reference sequence). CDR3: CASSGQVPSYNEQFF. The DNA of the CDR3 is TGTGCCAGCAGCGGACAGGTCCCCTCCTACAATGAGCAGTTCTTC.

This chain joins TRBV11-2 and TRBJ1-1, with 12 bases that match TRBD1. The germline V gene encodes CDR1 SGHAT and CDR2 FQNNGV. The CDR3 loop spans 18 amino acids. The ends lost 8 bases at V and 1 base at J; junction bases unmatched: 14. The CDR3 bases are TGTGCCAGCGGCGAATGGGACAGGGGGCGAATAAGGAACACTGAAGCTTTCTTT. Amino acids: CASGEWDRGRIRNTEAFF.

This clone came up a few times. The chain uses TRBV9 and TRBJ2-7; the match to TRBD2 covers 9 bases. This CDR3 has 15 residues. Unmatched junction bases numbered 10, after V lost 5 bases and J lost 4 bases. CDR1 is SGDLS and CDR2 is YYNGEE in the germline V gene. In nucleotides, the CDR3 is TGTGCCAGCAGTCGAGCGGGGGGAAGGCTGTACGAGCAGTACTTC. Translation gives CASSRAGGRLYEQYF.

The chain carries TRBV5-1 and TRBJ2-3; the D gene is possibly TRBD1 (5 bases). The CDR3 has 12 amino acids. Deletions cut 5 bases from V and 6 bases from J, with 10 bases between. Germline CDR1 reads SGHRS; CDR2 reads YFSETQ. The CDR3 nucleotides are TGCGCCAGCAGATCCCAGGGCGATACGCAGTATTTT. It codes for CASRSQGDTQYF.

The chain couples TRBV6-1 to TRBJ2-2, with D possibly TRBD1 on 5 matching bases. V shed 1 base and J shed 4 bases, with 10 bases lying between them. Germline V lookup: CDR1 MNHNS, CDR2 SASEGT. CDR3 length: 15 residues. The CDR3 spells CASSEGGWGTGELFF. CDR3 coding DNA: TGTGCCAGCAGTGAAGGGGGCTGGGGCACCGGGGAGCTGTTTTTT.

The chain carries TRBV27 and TRBJ2-1; 8 nucleotides match TRBD1. This CDR3 has 16 amino acids. With 4 bases clipped from V and 4 bases from J, the junction kept 9 bases outside the gene matches. Germline loops: CDR1 MNHEY, CDR2 SMNVEV (reference sequence). CDR3: CASSSWDRQNYNEQFF. CDR3 nucleotide sequence: TGTGCCAGCAGTTCGTGGGACAGGCAAAATTACAATGAGCAGTTCTTC.

This sequence joins TRBV27 and TRBJ1-4, with D unresolved. Between the trimmed V and J ends, which lost 6 bases and 4 bases, there was a span of 6 bases. CDR1 is MNHEY, CDR2 SMNVEV, per germline (reference sequence). The CDR3 covers 12 residues. The CDR3 loop reads CASSRGNEKLFF. The CDR3 DNA is TGTGCCAGCAGCCGCGGTAATGAAAAACTGTTTTTT.